The 23 T cell receptor beta chains below were found in one sample sequenced in a study of molecular identifiers for immune sequencing clone quantification. TCRdb reprocessed the PCR reads with MiXCR, giving one entry per CDR3 protein. The repertoire holds 460,000 or so distinct CDR3 sequences, with roughly 25% as singletons. Sequenced sample: naive CD8+ T cells from blood, with Jurkat cell RNA spiked in. Subset defined: FACS-sorted CD8+CD4-CCR7+CD45RA+ naive T cells. Receptors originate from a human donor in good health. Some libraries in this study had Jurkat cell RNA spiked in.

This clonotype was seen ten or more times. This rearrangement joins TRBV2 to TRBJ1-1; no clear D gene. Trimming cost V 2 bases and J 1 base, with 17 bases left between them. The CDR3 length is 17 residues. Germline V CDR1 and CDR2: SNHLY, FYNNEI. The DNA for the CDR3 is TGTGCCAGCAGTGAACTTATGAGGGCTTCAGGGAACACTGAAGCTTTCTTT. Translation: CASSELMRASGNTEAFF.

V and J are TRBV2 and TRBJ2-5; D may correspond to TRBD1 or TRBD2 (5 bases each). The CDR3 totals 14 residues. CDR1 and CDR2 from the germline V gene are SNHLY and FYNNEI. Trimming stripped 6 bases from V and 5 bases from J, with 16 bases between. The CDR3 sequence: CASRTGRADETQYF. As DNA, the CDR3 is TGTGCCAGCAGAACGGGACGGGCGGATGAGACCCAGTACTTC.

The V gene is TRBV6-6, the J gene TRBJ2-7, with 9 bases matching TRBD2. Trimming removed 8 bases from V and 2 bases from J; junction bases left unmatched: 13. Germline CDR1 reads MNHNY; CDR2 reads SVGAGI (reference sequence). This CDR3 is 16 amino acids long. The CDR3 region has the DNA TGTGCCAGCGTCCCCAACAAGGCGGGGGGGCCCTACGAGCAGTACTTC. As protein: CASVPNKAGGPYEQYF.

In this sample, this clonotype turned up a few times. V gene TRBV4-1 combines with J gene TRBJ1-3; no clear D. Germline V lookup: CDR1 MGHRA, CDR2 YSYEKL. Deletions cut 0 bases from V and 2 bases from J, with 8 bases between. This CDR3 comprises 15 residues. This chain's CDR3 is CASSQEGTTGNTIYF. CDR3 coding DNA: TGCGCCAGCAGCCAAGAGGGTACAACTGGAAACACCATATATTTT.

For this clonotype: A read error may account for a junction end that differs from germline. The genes are TRBV6-2 or TRBV6-3 and TRBJ2-3, with D possibly being TRBD2 (6 bases). Germline V lookup: CDR1 MNHEY, CDR2 SVGEGT. The CDR3 sequence is 13 residues long. The CDR3 sequence is CASSGLTGNTQYF. The CDR3 coding sequence is TGTGCCAGCTCCGGACTAACGGGGAATACGCAATATTTT.

As concerns this clonotype: A read error may explain this, as a much larger clone is one base away. V gene TRBV5-1 combines with J gene TRBJ2-5, with D possibly being TRBD1 (5 bases). In germline, CDR1 is SGHRS, CDR2 YFSETQ. This CDR3 region has 15 residues. The CDR3: CASSLGVASQESQYF. Here the CDR3 DNA reads TGCGCCAGCAGCTTAGGGGTCGCGTCTCAAGAGTCCCAGTACTTC.

As for this clonotype: A read error may be the cause here, since a much bigger clone is one base away. The rearrangement uses TRBV4-3 and TRBJ2-1; 7 bases are shared with TRBD2. V was clipped by 0 bases and J by 11 bases; unmatched bases: 10. This CDR3 spans 15 amino acids. Germline V lookup: CDR1 LGHNA, CDR2 YSLEER. CDR3 sequence: CASSQDRVGGNKQFF. CDR3 sequence (DNA): TGCGCCAGCAGCCAAGATCGGGTCGGGGGGAATAAGCAGTTCTTC.

V gene TRBV20-1 combines with J gene TRBJ1-1, with D possibly being TRBD1 (5 bases). Germline assignment: CDR1 DFQATT and CDR2 SNEGSKA (reference sequence). The CDR3 runs 14 residues. CDR3 in DNA: TGCAGCACCCTCGACAGACCCGGGGAGATTGAAGCTTTCTTT. It codes for CSTLDRPGEIEAFF.

This clonotype was observed at least ten times. The genes are TRBV7-9 and TRBJ2-7, with unresolved D. Germline V CDR1 and CDR2: SEHNR, FQNEAQ (reference sequence). V was cut by 3 bases and J by 3 bases, with 6 bases left in between. This CDR3 is built from 12 residues. The CDR3 region is CASSLTVYEQYF. The CDR3 bases are TGTGCCAGCAGCTTGACTGTCTACGAGCAGTACTTC.

The chain links TRBV9 to TRBJ1-5; D is ambiguous. From germline, CDR1 is SGDLS and CDR2 YYNGEE. Trimming removed 2 bases at V and 7 bases at J, with 10 bases between. This CDR3 is built from 13 residues. The DNA of the CDR3 is TGTGCCAGCAGCGTTGGTGGAGGACAGCCCCAGCATTTT. It encodes CASSVGGGQPQHF.

This clonotype occurred a few times. The gene calls are TRBV12-3 or TRBV12-4 and TRBJ1-6; 8 nucleotides agree with TRBD1. V was clipped by 0 bases and J by 9 bases; unmatched bases: 10. This CDR3 contains 17 residues. In DNA, the CDR3 is TGTGCCAGCAGTTTAGCCCCGGACAGGGATCATCCTTCACCCCTCCACTTT. Translated, it gives CASSLAPDRDHPSPLHF.

This clonotype was seen a few times. The genes are TRBV13 and TRBJ2-7; D is perhaps TRBD1 (6 bases). Germline assignment: CDR1 PRHDT and CDR2 FYEKMQ (reference sequence). V was trimmed by 4 bases and J by 7 bases, leaving 26 bases between them. This CDR3 has 17 residues. The DNA for the CDR3 is TGTGCCAGCAGCTGGTCAGGGGAGAAATATGGATTGGGAGAGCAGTACTTC. Residues: CASSWSGEKYGLGEQYF.

Concerning this clonotype: No conserved phenylalanine or tryptophan is present at the end of the CDR3, so a read error is the likely explanation. The chain recombines TRBV14 with TRBJ1-1; D unresolved. Trimming pared 4 bases from V and 6 bases from J, leaving 9 bases between. CDR3 size: 12 residues. CDR1 SGHDN and CDR2 FVKESK come from the germline V gene. The CDR3: CASSREGAEAFS. In DNA form, the CDR3 reads TGTGCCAGCAGCCGAGAGGGTGCTGAAGCTTTCTCT.

This clonotype was observed many times. This chain joins TRBV6-5 and TRBJ1-1, with D hard to call. V lost 2 bases and J 6 bases, leaving 10 bases between the germline ends. This CDR3 region has 13 residues. The germline V gene has CDR1 MNHEY and CDR2 SVGAGI. This CDR3 reads CASSYNKGAEAFF. The DNA of the CDR3 is TGTGCCAGCAGTTACAATAAAGGCGCTGAAGCTTTCTTT.

The chain is built from TRBV3-2 and TRBJ2-6; TRBD1, the D gene given by the table, was not confirmed from the DNA. TRBV3-2 is described as a pseudogene. The CDR3 length is 20 residues. The CDR3 spells CASSQDLLGQIVSGANVLTF. In DNA, the CDR3 is TGTGCCAGCAGCCAAGACCTTTTGGGGCAGATAGTCTCTGGGGCCAACGTCCTGACTTTC.

CDR3 residues: CAWSVGLAGVVEQFF. In nucleotides, the CDR3 is TGTGCCTGGAGCGTGGGACTAGCGGGAGTCGTTGAGCAGTTCTTC. This chain links TRBV30 with TRBJ2-1; TRBD2 matches at 14 bases. CDR1 GTSNPN and CDR2 SVGIG come from the germline V gene (reference sequence). The CDR3 length is 15 residues. The J segment lost 9 bases and the V segment lost 3 bases, leaving 7 bases of the junction unmatched.

In this sample, this clonotype turned up a few times. In this CDR3 the conserved last residue, phenylalanine or tryptophan, is missing, so a read error is likely. The rearrangement uses TRBV13 and TRBJ2-1, with D hard to call. CDR3 length: 14 residues. The germline V and J ends were trimmed by 6 bases and 5 bases, with 14 bases remaining between them. Germline-derived CDR1 and CDR2 are PRHDT and FYEKMQ (reference sequence). CDR3 DNA sequence: TGTGCCAGCAGTGTAGGAGAGGCCGACAATGAGCAGTTCCTC. It codes for CASSVGEADNEQFL.

This chain links TRBV9 with TRBJ1-2, with a possible D match to TRBD1 (6 bases). This CDR3 region has 18 residues. V lost 3 bases, J lost 3 bases, and 24 bases lay in between. Germline V gene data show CDR1 as SGDLS and CDR2 as YYNGEE. The CDR3 nucleotides are TGTGCCAGCAGCGAACTAAACTACGGGACACATCCAGACTATGGCTACACCTTC. Translation gives CASSELNYGTHPDYGYTF.

This clonotype was detected a few times. The chain employs TRBV4-3 and TRBJ2-1, with 10 bases identical to TRBD2. The germline V gene has CDR1 LGHNA and CDR2 YSLEER. Trimming cost V 3 bases and J 2 bases; bases outside gene matches: 4. This CDR3 spans 16 amino acids. DNA for the CDR3: TGCGCCAGCAGCCACACTAGCGGGGCGGCCTACAATGAGCAGTTCTTC. Its protein product is CASSHTSGAAYNEQFF.

As concerns this clonotype: The CDR3 carries no conserved terminal phenylalanine or tryptophan, so it likely arises from a read error. The chain couples TRBV12-3 or TRBV12-4 to TRBJ2-5; TRBD1 agrees at 7 bases. The V gene end was trimmed by 5 bases and the J gene end by 0 bases; junction bases not matched to a gene: 6. The CDR3 has 15 residues. The CDR3 nucleotides are TGTGCCAGCAGTCGGGACAGAGAGTACCAAGAGACCCAGTACTAC. It codes for CASSRDREYQETQYY.

This clonotype was counted only a few times. The chain combines TRBV3-2 with TRBJ2-3; the listed D gene, TRBD2, was not tested against the DNA. TRBV3-2 is tagged as a pseudogene. This CDR3 contains 16 residues. In nucleotides, the CDR3 is TGTGCCAGCAGCCAGACGGGACTAGCCCGCACAGATACGCAGTATTTT. It codes for CASSQTGLARTDTQYF.

This clonotype was picked up many times. DNA of the CDR3: TGTGCCAGCAGCTGGGGAGCGGGAGGGTACACAGATACGCAGTATTTT. Translation gives CASSWGAGGYTDTQYF. The chain couples TRBV5-4 to TRBJ2-3; 10 nucleotides match TRBD2. The V and J ends lost 3 bases and 2 bases, in that order; junction bases with no gene match: 6. Germline-derived CDR1 and CDR2 are SGHNT and YYREEE (reference sequence). This CDR3 region has 16 residues.

The V gene is TRBV9, the J gene TRBJ2-3; D possibly corresponds to TRBD2 (6 bases). V lost 0 bases, J lost 2 bases, and 10 bases lay in between. This CDR3 contains 15 residues. Germline V gene sequence: CDR1 SGDLS, CDR2 YYNGEE. The CDR3 loop reads CASSVGDFNTDTQYF. The DNA of the CDR3 is TGTGCCAGCAGCGTAGGGGACTTCAACACAGATACGCAGTATTTT.